These 2 T cell receptor beta chains share one sample of origin, sequenced in a study of early T cells in non-severe SARS-CoV-2 infection. One entry per CDR3 protein, called by TCRdb with MiXCR from the 5' RACE reads. This sample carries 28,000 or so distinct CDR3 sequences, about 5% of them seen once, and the ten largest clones take 3.5% to 5.5%. Sequencing used whole blood. The receptor set was obtained from an adult who was a healthcare worker with PCR-confirmed SARS-CoV-2 infection or an uninfected control (not recorded which).

The table lists this clonotype with a few counts. The chain employs TRBV6-1 and TRBJ1-6; the match to TRBD1 covers 7 bases. The CDR3 is 14 residues long. V gave up 6 bases and J gave up 4 bases; unmatched junction bases: 3. Germline lookup yields CDR1 MNHNS and CDR2 SASEGT. In DNA, the CDR3 is TGTGCCAGCAGCCGGGACAGTTATAATTCACCCCTCCACTTT. As protein: CASSRDSYNSPLHF.

The J gene is TRBJ1-6, the V gene TRBV12-3 or TRBV12-4, with 7 bases identical to TRBD1. V dropped 5 bases and J dropped 7; count of bases not matched to a gene: 5. The CDR3 loop spans 14 amino acids. CDR3 in DNA: TGTGCCAGCAGTCCGACAGGGCGAAATTCACCCCTCCACTTT. Its protein is CASSPTGRNSPLHF.